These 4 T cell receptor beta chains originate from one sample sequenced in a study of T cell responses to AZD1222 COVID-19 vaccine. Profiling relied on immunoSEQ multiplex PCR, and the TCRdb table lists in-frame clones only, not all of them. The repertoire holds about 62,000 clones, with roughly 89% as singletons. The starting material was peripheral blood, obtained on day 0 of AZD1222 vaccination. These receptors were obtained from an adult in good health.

CDR3 sequence reads: CASSEAWGQGGNYNSPLHF. DNA of the CDR3: TGTGCCAGCAGTGAAGCGTGGGGACAGGGAGGGAACTATAATTCACCCCTCCACTTT. This sequence joins TRBV6-1 and TRBJ1-6, with TRBD1 matching 9 bases. This CDR3 is 19 amino acids long. Germline V gene lookup returns CDR1 MNHNS and CDR2 SASEGT. Germline trimming cut 0 bases from V and 3 bases from J; bases unmatched to any gene: 9.

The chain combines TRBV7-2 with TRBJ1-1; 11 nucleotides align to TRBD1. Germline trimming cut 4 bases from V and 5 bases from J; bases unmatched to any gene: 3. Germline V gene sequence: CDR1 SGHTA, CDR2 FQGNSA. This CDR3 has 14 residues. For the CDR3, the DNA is TGTGCCAGCAGCTGGACAGGGGGCGGGACTGAAGCTTTCTTT. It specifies CASSWTGGGTEAFF. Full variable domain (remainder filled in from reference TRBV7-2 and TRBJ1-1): GAGVSQSPSNKVTEKGKDVELRCDPISGHTALYWYRQSLGQGLEFLIYFQGNSAPDKSGLPSDRFSAERTGGSVSTLTIQRTQQEDSAVYLCASSWTGGGTEAFFGQGTRLTVV.

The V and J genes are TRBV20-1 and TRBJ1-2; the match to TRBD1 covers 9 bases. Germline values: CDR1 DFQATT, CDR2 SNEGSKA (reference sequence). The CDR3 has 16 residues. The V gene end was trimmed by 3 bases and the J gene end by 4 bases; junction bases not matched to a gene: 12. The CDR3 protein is CSASGRDRVLVYGYTF. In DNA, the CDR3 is TGCAGTGCTAGTGGCCGGGACAGGGTTTTAGTCTATGGCTACACCTTC.

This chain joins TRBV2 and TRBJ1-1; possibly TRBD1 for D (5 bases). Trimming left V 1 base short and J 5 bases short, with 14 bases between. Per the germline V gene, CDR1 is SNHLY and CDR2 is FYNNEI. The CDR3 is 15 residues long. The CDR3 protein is CASSEVSRGGTEAFF. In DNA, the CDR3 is TGTGCCAGCAGTGAAGTCTCCCGGGGGGGGACTGAAGCTTTCTTT.